This T cell receptor beta chain was obtained from a study of OX40 agonist ivuxolimab in advanced cancers. Looked up from germline, CDR1 is MNHEY and CDR2 is SMNVEV (reference sequence). V lost 2 bases and J lost 1, with 8 bases in between. The CDR3 has 14 residues. Sequencing used immunoSEQ multiplex PCR; TCRdb keeps in-frame clones, though not all of them. In the table there are about 46,000 clones, more than 85% of which are singletons. The chain couples TRBV27 to TRBJ1-1; D ambiguous. The source was CD4+ or CD8+ T cells sorted from blood, collected in a trial of the OX40 agonist ivuxolimab. The source of this sequence is an adult with an advanced solid tumor such as melanoma, head and neck, liver or kidney cancer. The CDR3 region is CASSLHARNTEAFF. The DNA of the CDR3 is TGTGCCAGCAGTTTACACGCGCGGAACACTGAAGCTTTCTTT.